This T cell receptor (beta chain) appears in the sequencing data of a study of technical replicates of blood from several donors. Assay used: immunoSEQ multiplex PCR; TCRdb lists only in-frame clones, some missing. The top ten hold approximately 0.27% of the sample, which has around 75,000 clones, around nine tenths seen once. V was cut by 7 bases and J by 2 bases, with 15 bases left in between. Per the germline V gene, CDR1 is SQVTM and CDR2 is ANQGSEA. CDR3 size: 13 residues. The chain links TRBV29-1 to TRBJ2-7; D might be TRBD1 (6 bases). The sample was T cells isolated from PBMCs. This sequence originates from a human donor in good health. Here the CDR3 DNA reads TGCAGCGCTAGAACACAGGGAGCCTACGAGCAGTACTTC. Its protein is CSARTQGAYEQYF.